This TCR beta chain was observed in a study of cytomegalovirus exposure and HLA in healthy donors. Study overall: Earlier, some 180 million T cells were analyzed, and some 120 million unique TCR beta sequences were found among them. Whole-study findings and limits: The authors judged a highly shared variant cluster likely a sequencing artifact.

Primers included in the PCR were 60 Vbeta and 13 Jbeta primers. In the source study's methods: A follow-up analysis tallied around 76 million unique TCR beta chains, some 9.9 million shared. Assay used: immunoSEQ multiplex PCR; TCRdb lists only in-frame clones, some missing. That table is the source of V, J and clone size, and D and trimming were worked out from the DNA. The data show under 250,000 clones, 80% to 85% seen once. A note on this clone: The antigen is unknown.

This CDR3 has 13 residues. V dropped 6 bases and J dropped 3 bases, with 9 bases sitting between them. CDR1 is SNHLY and CDR2 is FYNNEI in the germline V gene. This chain uses TRBV2 with TRBJ1-5, with D perhaps matching TRBD1 (5 bases). The sequenced material came from PBMCs. This receptor was taken from an older woman in good health and CMV-seropositive. CDR3 in DNA: TGTGCCAGCAGGACAGCCTACAATCAGCCCCAGCATTTT. This encodes CASRTAYNQPQHF. Full variable domain (missing parts from reference TRBV2 and TRBJ1-5): EPEVTQTPSHQVTQMGQEVILRCVPISNHLYFYWYRQILGQKVEFLVSFYNNEISEKSEIFDDQFSVERPDGSNFTLKIRSTKLEDSAMYFCASRTAYNQPQHFGDGTRLSIL.